Listed below are T cell receptor beta chains from one sample, sequenced in a study of tumor-infiltrating lymphocytes in oesophageal squamous cell carcinoma. One entry per CDR3 protein, called by TCRdb with MiXCR from the PCR reads. The sample consists of over 13,000 distinct CDR3 sequences, 40% to 65% of them appearing once. The sequenced sample was esophageal tumor tissue. The receptors were gathered from a male donor with esophageal squamous cell carcinoma. Both conserved end residues are part of each CDR3.

TRBV27,.,15,CASSSTLDRQETQYF
TRBV6-1,TRBJ2-7,16,CASTGRILAGAGEQYF
TRBV28,TRBJ1-2,14,CASSFAQDLYGYTF
TRBV28,.,13,CASSSPPRNEQFF
TRBV7-3,TRBJ2-1,16,CASSLSWTSGGNEQFF
TRBV5-1,TRBJ2-1,17,CASSLVVAGKGDNEQFF
TRBV7-2,TRBJ2-7,12,CASSLTLNEQYF
TRBV19,TRBJ2-7,14,CASSPTTAAYEQYF
TRBV6-1,.,14,CASSPYRASGELFF
TRBV6-8,.,15,CATRGAGGSYNEQYF
TRBV10-3,TRBJ2-6,15,CAISEKGGIANVLTF
TRBV7-2,TRBJ1-2,14,CASSLGGYAYGYTF
TRBV7-3,TRBJ2-7,15,CASSLNPGTAYEQYF
TRBV7-3,TRBJ2-3,18,CASSLESGVGHATDTQYF
TRBV6-1,TRBJ1-5,18,CASTGTGSTEGYNQPQHF
TRBV7-2,TRBJ2-1,14,CASSLDSSNNEQFF
TRBV7-2,TRBJ2-3,17,CASSLGEGGSLTDTQYF
TRBV12-3/TRBV12-4,TRBJ2-7,15,CASSFGSGQSYEQYF
TRBV6-7,TRBJ1-3,15,CASSQQRSSGNTIYF
TRBV5-1,.,14,CASSLATGFGEQFF
TRBV7-2,TRBJ2-1,16,CASSWTSGNLYNEQFF
TRBV6-1,TRBJ2-3,19,CASSEARLAGATSTDTQYF
TRBV28,TRBJ1-1,13,CASSRQGFTEAFF
TRBV7-1,TRBJ2-7,16,CASSYRPHEMSYEQYF
TRBV12-3/TRBV12-4,TRBJ1-1,12,CASSLAADQAFF
TRBV7-8,TRBJ2-3,16,CASSYTSGRSADTQYF
TRBV6-6,TRBJ1-1,12,CASRDRYTEAFF
TRBV7-6,TRBJ2-5,12,CASSPDLETQYF
TRBV18,TRBJ2-7,13,CASSNDGGLKQYF
TRBV7-2,TRBJ1-6,16,CASSLGVLAGGTKQYF
TRBV11-3,.,13,CASSLAGDYEQYF
TRBV7-3,TRBJ2-1,15,CASSSTGGPYNEQFF
TRBV6-1,.,12,CASSEARETQYF
TRBV7-9,TRBJ2-2,15,CASSPLGRNTGELFF
TRBV7-2,TRBJ2-1,14,CASSLGSGRDEQFF
TRBV7-1,TRBJ1-2,16,CASSSYGQWTNYGYTF
TRBV7-8,TRBJ2-6,14,CASSHRTDNSPLHF
TRBV12-3/TRBV12-4,TRBJ1-2,11,CASSQGYGYTF
TRBV11-2,TRBJ2-3,17,CASSPGRAGGWGDTQYF
TRBV7-3,TRBJ2-1,17,CASSLTASGLSYNEQFF
TRBV7-2,.,19,CASSLALSSGSIGYNEQFF
TRBV7-6,.,15,CASSYRGQGTYEQYF
TRBV7-6,TRBJ2-7,17,CASSLETEGRNPYEQYF
TRBV7-6,TRBJ2-3,14,CASSLGSGEDTQYF
TRBV7-4,.,15,CASSLYGSLGETQYF
TRBV7-9,TRBJ2-5,15,CASSLGSRIGETQYF
TRBV7-9,TRBJ2-7,15,CASSLRGRAVDEQYF
TRBV6-2/TRBV6-3,TRBJ2-5,14,CASSAGGSDGTQYF
TRBV7-2,TRBJ1-4,15,CASSLVGGQTLELFF
TRBV10-3,TRBJ2-5,16,CAISESSLGGIETQYF
TRBV19,TRBJ2-1,14,CASTPGGPYNEQFF
TRBV6-6,TRBJ2-5,13,CASRGEGVKTQYF